This TCR beta chain was observed in a study of blood T cell repertoires in COVID-19. Study-level information: Samples came from the United States, Italy and Spain, spanning acute and convalescent COVID-19. PBMCs, B-cell-depleted T cells, or T cells were the source of the cDNA or gDNA that made up the material.

V was clipped by 5 bases and J by 2 bases; unmatched bases: 5. The germline V gene encodes CDR1 LNHDA and CDR2 SQIVND (reference sequence). This CDR3 is 16 amino acids long. Study processing details: Quantification of nucleated cells was approximated via reference gene primer amplification. Some clones are missing from TCRdb's copy, which holds only in-frame ones; the method was immunoSEQ multiplex PCR. Clonal size and the V and J genes are those of that table, whereas D and trimming came from the DNA. The sample includes 200,000 to 250,000 clones, 82% of them seen just once. The chain has TRBV19 and TRBJ2-5; 13 nucleotides align to TRBD2. The receptor was derived from a woman aged 80 or older with acute or convalescent COVID-19. Sequenced: peripheral blood. The CDR3 spells CASSFGLAGAQETQYF. DNA for the CDR3: TGTGCCAGTAGTTTCGGACTAGCGGGAGCACAAGAGACCCAGTACTTC.